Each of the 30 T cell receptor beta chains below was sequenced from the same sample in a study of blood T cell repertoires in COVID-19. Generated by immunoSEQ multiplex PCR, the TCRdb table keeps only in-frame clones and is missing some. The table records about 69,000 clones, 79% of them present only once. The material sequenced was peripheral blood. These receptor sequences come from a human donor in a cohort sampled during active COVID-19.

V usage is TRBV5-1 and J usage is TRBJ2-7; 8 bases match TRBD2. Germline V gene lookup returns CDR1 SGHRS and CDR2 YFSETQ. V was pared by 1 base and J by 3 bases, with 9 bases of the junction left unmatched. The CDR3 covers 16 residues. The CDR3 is CASSLTTSGGSYEQYF. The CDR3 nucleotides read TGCGCCAGCAGCTTGACTACTAGCGGAGGAAGCTACGAGCAGTACTTC.

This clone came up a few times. This chain's CDR3 is CASSRYYNEQFF. CDR3 bases: TGTGCCAGTAGTCGTTATTACAATGAGCAGTTCTTC. V usage is TRBV19 and J usage is TRBJ2-1; no reliable D call. The CDR3 totals 12 residues. Germline CDR1 reads LNHDA; CDR2 reads SQIVND (reference sequence). Trimming stripped 5 bases from V and 4 bases from J, with 6 bases between.

The CDR3 DNA reads TGTGCCAGCGGCCGAGAGACCCAGTACTTC. It translates to CASGRETQYF. The chain is built from TRBV27 and TRBJ2-5; D is unclear. Germline V gene lookup returns CDR1 MNHEY and CDR2 SMNVEV (reference sequence). This CDR3 contains 10 residues. V lost 8 bases and J lost 4, with 5 bases in between.

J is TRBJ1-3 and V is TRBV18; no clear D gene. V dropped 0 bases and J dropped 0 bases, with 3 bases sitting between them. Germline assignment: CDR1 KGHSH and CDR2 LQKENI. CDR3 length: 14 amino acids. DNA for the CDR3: TGTGCCAGCTCACCACCTATCTCTGGAAACACCATATATTTT. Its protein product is CASSPPISGNTIYF.

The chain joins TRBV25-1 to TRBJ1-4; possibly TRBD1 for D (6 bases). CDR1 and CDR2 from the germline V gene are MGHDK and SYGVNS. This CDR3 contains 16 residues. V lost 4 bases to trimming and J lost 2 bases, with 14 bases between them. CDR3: CASSVRGGWTNEKLFF. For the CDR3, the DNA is TGTGCCAGCAGTGTAAGGGGGGGTTGGACTAATGAAAAACTGTTTTTT.

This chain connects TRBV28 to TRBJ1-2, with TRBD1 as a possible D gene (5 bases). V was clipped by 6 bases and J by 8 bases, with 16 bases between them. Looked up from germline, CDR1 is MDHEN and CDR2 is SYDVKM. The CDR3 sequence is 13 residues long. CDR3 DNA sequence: TGTGCCAGCAGGGAATCAGCAAGGGGAGGCTACACCTTC. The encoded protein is CASRESARGGYTF.

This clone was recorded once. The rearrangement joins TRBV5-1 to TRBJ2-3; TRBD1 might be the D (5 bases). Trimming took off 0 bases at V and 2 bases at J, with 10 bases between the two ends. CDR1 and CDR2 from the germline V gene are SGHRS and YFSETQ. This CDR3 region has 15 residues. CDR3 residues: CASSLGGHYTDTQYF. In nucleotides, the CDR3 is TGCGCCAGCAGCTTGGGTGGACATTACACAGATACGCAGTATTTT.

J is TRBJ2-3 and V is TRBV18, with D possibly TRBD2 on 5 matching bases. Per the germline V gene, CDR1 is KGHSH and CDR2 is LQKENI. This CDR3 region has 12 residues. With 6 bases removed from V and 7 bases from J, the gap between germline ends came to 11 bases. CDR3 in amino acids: CASSGSDYTQYF. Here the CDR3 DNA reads TGTGCCAGCTCGGGGAGCGATTATACGCAGTATTTT.

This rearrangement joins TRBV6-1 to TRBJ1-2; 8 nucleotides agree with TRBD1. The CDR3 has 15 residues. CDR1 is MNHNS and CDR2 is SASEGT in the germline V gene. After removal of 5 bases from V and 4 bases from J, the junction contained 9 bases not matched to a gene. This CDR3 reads CASSPDRELPYGYTF. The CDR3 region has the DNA TGTGCCAGCAGTCCGGACAGGGAACTACCCTATGGCTACACCTTC.

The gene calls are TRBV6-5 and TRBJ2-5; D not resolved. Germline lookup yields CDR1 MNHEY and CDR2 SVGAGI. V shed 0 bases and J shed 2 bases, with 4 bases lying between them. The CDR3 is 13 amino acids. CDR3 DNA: TGTGCCAGCAGTTACTCGACTCAAGAGACCCAGTACTTC. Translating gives CASSYSTQETQYF.

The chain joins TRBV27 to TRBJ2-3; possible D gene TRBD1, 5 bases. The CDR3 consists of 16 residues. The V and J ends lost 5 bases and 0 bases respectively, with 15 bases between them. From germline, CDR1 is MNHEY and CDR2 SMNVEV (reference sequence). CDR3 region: CASSRKGVTSTDTQYF. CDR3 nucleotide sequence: TGTGCCAGCAGTCGTAAAGGGGTTACTAGCACAGATACGCAGTATTTT.

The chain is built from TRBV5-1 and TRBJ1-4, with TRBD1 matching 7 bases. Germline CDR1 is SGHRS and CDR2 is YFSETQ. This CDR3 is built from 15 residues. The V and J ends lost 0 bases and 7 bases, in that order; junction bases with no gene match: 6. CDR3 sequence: CASSLGAGGVEKLFF. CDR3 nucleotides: TGCGCCAGCAGCTTGGGGGCAGGGGGAGTTGAAAAACTGTTTTTT.

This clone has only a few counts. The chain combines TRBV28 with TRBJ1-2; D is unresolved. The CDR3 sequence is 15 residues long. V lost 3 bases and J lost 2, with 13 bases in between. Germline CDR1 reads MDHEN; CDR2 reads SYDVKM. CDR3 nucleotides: TGTGCCAGCAGTTTGGTCGGAGCGGGGAACTATGGCTACACCTTC. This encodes CASSLVGAGNYGYTF.

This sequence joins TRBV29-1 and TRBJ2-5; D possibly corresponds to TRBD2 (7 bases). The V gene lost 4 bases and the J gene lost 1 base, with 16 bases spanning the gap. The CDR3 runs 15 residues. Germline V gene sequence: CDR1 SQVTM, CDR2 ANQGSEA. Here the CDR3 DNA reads TGCAGCGTTGCGGGGGGCGCCAGGTCCCAAGAGACCCAGTACTTC. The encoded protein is CSVAGGARSQETQYF.

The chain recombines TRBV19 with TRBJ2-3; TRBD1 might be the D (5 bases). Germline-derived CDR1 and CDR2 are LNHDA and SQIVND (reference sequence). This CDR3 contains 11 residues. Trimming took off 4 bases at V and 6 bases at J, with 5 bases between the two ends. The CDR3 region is CASSTGDTQYF. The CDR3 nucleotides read TGTGCCAGTAGTACAGGGGATACGCAGTATTTT.

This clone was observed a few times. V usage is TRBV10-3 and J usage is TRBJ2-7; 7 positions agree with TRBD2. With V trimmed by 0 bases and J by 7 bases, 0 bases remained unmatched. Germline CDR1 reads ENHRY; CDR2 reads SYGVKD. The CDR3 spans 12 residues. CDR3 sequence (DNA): TGTGCCATCAGTGAGTCGCGGGGGGAGCAGTACTTC. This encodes CAISESRGEQYF.

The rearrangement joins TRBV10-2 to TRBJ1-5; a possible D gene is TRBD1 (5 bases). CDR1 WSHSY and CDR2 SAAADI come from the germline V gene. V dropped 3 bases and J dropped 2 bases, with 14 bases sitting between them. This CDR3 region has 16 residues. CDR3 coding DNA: TGCGCCAGCAGTGACGCAGGGAATGTGGGCAATCAGCCCCAGCATTTT. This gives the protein CASSDAGNVGNQPQHF.

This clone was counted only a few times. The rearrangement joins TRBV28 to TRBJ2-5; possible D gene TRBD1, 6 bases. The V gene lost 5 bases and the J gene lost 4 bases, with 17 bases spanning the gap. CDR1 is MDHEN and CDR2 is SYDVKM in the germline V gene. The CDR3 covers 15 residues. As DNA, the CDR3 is TGTGCCAGCAGTCCCAGGGGACAAATTTCAGAGACCCAGTACTTC. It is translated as CASSPRGQISETQYF.

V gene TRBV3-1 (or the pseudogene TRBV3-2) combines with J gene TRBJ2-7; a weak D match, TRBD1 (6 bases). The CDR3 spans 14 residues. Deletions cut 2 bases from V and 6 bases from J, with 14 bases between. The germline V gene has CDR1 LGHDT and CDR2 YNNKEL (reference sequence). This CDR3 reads CASSQKGGSLEQYF. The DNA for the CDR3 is TGTGCCAGCAGCCAAAAAGGGGGTTCGCTCGAGCAGTACTTC.

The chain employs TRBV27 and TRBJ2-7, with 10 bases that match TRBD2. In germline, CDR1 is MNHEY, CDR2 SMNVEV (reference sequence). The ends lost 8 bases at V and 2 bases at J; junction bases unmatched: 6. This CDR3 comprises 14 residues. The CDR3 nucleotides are TGTGCCAGCGCAGAAAGCGGGAGGGCCTACGAGCAGTACTTC. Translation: CASAESGRAYEQYF.

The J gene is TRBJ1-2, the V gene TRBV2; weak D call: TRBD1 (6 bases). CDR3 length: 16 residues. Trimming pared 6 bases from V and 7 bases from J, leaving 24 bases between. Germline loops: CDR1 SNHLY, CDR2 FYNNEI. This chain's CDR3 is CASSVTLENRVGGYTF. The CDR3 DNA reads TGTGCCAGCAGCGTTACGTTAGAGAACAGGGTGGGTGGCTACACCTTC.

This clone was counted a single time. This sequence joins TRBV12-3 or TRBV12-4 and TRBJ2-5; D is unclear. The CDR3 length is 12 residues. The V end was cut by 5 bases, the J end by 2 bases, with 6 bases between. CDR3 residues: CASSPQQETQYF. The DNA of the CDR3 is TGTGCCAGCAGTCCACAGCAAGAGACCCAGTACTTC.

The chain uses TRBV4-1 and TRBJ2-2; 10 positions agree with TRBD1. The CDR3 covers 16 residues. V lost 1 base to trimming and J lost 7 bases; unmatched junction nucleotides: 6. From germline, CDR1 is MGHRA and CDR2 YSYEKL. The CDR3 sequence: CASSQVGTGAHGELFF. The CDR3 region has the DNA TGCGCCAGCAGCCAAGTAGGGACAGGGGCGCACGGGGAGCTGTTTTTT.

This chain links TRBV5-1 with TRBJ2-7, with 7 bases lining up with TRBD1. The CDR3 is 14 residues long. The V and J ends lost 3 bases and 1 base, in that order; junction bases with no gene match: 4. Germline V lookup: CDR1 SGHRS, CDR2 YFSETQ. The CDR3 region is CASSSGTESYEQYF. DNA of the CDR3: TGCGCCAGCAGCTCCGGGACAGAATCCTACGAGCAGTACTTC.

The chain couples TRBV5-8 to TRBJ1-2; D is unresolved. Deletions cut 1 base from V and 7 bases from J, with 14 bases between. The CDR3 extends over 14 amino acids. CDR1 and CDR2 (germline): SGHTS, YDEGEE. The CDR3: CASSLRQSEVGYTF. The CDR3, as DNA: TGTGCCAGCAGCTTGAGGCAGTCGGAGGTTGGCTACACCTTC.

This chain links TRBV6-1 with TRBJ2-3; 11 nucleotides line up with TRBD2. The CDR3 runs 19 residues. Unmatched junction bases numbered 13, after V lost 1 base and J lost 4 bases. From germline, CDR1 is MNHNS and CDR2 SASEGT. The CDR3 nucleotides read TGTGCCAGCAGTGAAGGGAGATTAGCGGGAGGGCCGGGCGCAGATACGCAGTATTTT. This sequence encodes CASSEGRLAGGPGADTQYF.

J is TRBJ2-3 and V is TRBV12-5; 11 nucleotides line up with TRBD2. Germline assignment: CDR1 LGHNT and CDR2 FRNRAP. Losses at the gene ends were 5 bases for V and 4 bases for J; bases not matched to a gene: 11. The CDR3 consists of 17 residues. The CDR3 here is CASGPGGSGRAADTQYF. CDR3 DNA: TGTGCTAGTGGTCCTGGGGGTAGCGGGAGGGCGGCAGATACGCAGTATTTT.

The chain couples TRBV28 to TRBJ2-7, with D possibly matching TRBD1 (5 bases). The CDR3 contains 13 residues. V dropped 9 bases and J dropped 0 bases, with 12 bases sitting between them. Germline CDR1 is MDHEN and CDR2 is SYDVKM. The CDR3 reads CASGEGDSYEQYF. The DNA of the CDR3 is TGTGCCAGTGGGGAAGGGGACTCCTACGAGCAGTACTTC.

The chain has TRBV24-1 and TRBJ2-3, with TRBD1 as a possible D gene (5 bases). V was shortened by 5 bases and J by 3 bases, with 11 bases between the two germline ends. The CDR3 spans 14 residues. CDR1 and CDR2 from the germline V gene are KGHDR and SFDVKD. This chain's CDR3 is CATSVGDITDTQYF. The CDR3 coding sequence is TGTGCCACCAGTGTAGGGGATATTACAGATACGCAGTATTTT.

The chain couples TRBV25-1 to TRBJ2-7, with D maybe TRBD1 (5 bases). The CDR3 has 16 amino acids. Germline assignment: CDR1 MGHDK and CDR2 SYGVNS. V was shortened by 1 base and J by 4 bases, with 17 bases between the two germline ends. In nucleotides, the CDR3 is TGTGCCAGCAGTGAATCGATAGCAGGACACTCGTACGAGCAGTACTTC. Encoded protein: CASSESIAGHSYEQYF.